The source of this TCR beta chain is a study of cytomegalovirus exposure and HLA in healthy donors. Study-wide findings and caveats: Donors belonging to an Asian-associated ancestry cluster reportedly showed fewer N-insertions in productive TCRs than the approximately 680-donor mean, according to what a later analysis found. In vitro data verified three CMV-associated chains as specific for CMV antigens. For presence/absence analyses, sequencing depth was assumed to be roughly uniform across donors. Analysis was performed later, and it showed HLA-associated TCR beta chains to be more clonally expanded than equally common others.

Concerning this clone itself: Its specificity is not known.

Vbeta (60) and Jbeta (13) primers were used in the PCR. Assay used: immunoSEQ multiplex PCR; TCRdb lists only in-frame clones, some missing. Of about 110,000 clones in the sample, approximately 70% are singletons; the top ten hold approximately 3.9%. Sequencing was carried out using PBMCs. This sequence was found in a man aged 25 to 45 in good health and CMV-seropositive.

The CDR3 sequence is CASSLGTSGGPNTGELFF. CDR3 coding DNA: TGTGCCAGCAGCTTAGGGACTAGCGGGGGCCCCAACACCGGGGAGCTGTTTTTT. The rearrangement joins TRBV7-2 to TRBJ2-2; 13 bases align to TRBD2. Germline-derived CDR1 and CDR2 are SGHTA and FQGNSA. This CDR3 contains 18 residues. V dropped 1 base and J dropped 2; count of bases not matched to a gene: 4. Complete variable domain (other parts from reference TRBV7-2 and TRBJ2-2): GAGVSQSPSNKVTEKGKDVELRCDPISGHTALYWYRQSLGQGLEFLIYFQGNSAPDKSGLPSDRFSAERTGGSVSTLTIQRTQQEDSAVYLCASSLGTSGGPNTGELFFGEGSRLTVL.